A selection of T cell receptor beta chains follows, all from one sample in a study of circulating CD8 cells and anti-PD-1 response in melanoma. TCRdb passed the reads through MiXCR, listing each CDR3 protein once. The data contain 970 or so distinct CDR3 sequences, less than 9% of them singletons. This material consisted of CD8+ T cells from PBMCs, taken at baseline or after one month of anti-PD-1 therapy (not recorded which). All receptors derive from a human donor with melanoma. The CDR3 runs from the conserved cysteine through the conserved F or W. The D gene is left open where the match is weak. The size entry is marked missing in some rows and otherwise reads once, few, many or a size class.

TRBV19	TRBJ1-5	13	-	-	CASTTPYGGSQHF	TGTGCCAGTACTACCCCTTATGGGGGTTCCCAGCATTTT
TRBV19	TRBJ1-1	15	TRBD1	large	CASSINRGLRTEAFF	TGTGCCAGTAGTATCAACAGGGGGTTACGCACTGAAGCTTTCTTT
TRBV19	TRBJ1-1	12	-	-	CASSSVNTEAFF	TGTGCCAGTAGTAGTGTGAACACTGAAGCTTTCTTT
TRBV9	TRBJ2-7	14	TRBD2	large	CASSRTSGAHEQYF	TGTGCCAGCAGCCGTACTAGCGGGGCCCACGAGCAGTACTTC
TRBV20-1	TRBJ2-3	20	TRBD2	large	CSVSPAGNDKRPISTDTQYF	TGCAGTGTCTCACCAGCGGGGAACGACAAACGCCCAATTAGCACAGATACGCAGTATTTT
TRBV27	TRBJ2-7	15	-	large	CASSLSSGVSYEQYF	TGTGCCAGCAGTTTATCCTCGGGAGTATCCTACGAGCAGTACTTC
TRBV19	TRBJ1-5	19	TRBD1	medium-sized	CASSIGGGTGRPLNQPQHF	TGTGCCAGTAGTATAGGGGGCGGGACAGGGAGGCCCCTGAATCAGCCCCAGCATTTT
TRBV5-6	TRBJ1-1	13	-	large	CASSWSGVTEAFF	TGTGCCAGCAGCTGGAGTGGGGTCACTGAAGCTTTCTTT
TRBV6-5	TRBJ2-3	15	TRBD1	large	CASTPGQGSTDTQYF	TGTGCCAGCACTCCCGGACAGGGGTCGACAGATACGCAGTATTTT
TRBV19	TRBJ1-5	13	-	large	CASSISVNQPQHF	TGTGCCAGTAGTATCTCGGTGAATCAGCCCCAGCATTTT
TRBV20-1	TRBJ2-7	15	TRBD2	medium-sized	CSARDATSGSYEQYF	TGCAGTGCTAGAGATGCGACTAGCGGGAGCTACGAGCAGTACTTC
TRBV25-1	TRBJ1-1	14	-	large	CASSAPSTIAEAFF	TGTGCCAGCAGTGCCCCATCGACCATCGCTGAAGCTTTCTTT
TRBV2	TRBJ2-1	15	-	large	CASSDGAGSYNEQFF	TGTGCCAGCAGTGATGGCGCAGGGTCGTACAATGAGCAGTTCTTC
TRBV7-2	TRBJ2-7	14	-	medium-sized	CASSLSRVGYEQYF	TGTGCCAGCAGCTTAAGTAGGGTGGGCTACGAGCAGTACTTC
TRBV14	TRBJ2-2	11	-	-	CASSQVGELFF	TGTGCCAGCAGCCAGGTCGGGGAGCTGTTTTTT
TRBV20-1	TRBJ2-7	13	-	medium-sized	CSAIPAVDYEQYF	TGCAGTGCTATACCGGCGGTAGACTACGAGCAGTACTTC
TRBV19	TRBJ1-5	17	TRBD1	large	CASSIISTGGGNQPQHF	TGTGCCAGTAGTATCATTTCGACAGGGGGAGGCAATCAGCCCCAGCATTTT
TRBV28	TRBJ2-3	14	-	large	CASSPTVSTDTQYF	TGTGCCAGCAGCCCTACAGTCAGCACAGATACGCAGTATTTT
TRBV6-4	TRBJ2-2	13	-	large	CASSDAGTGELFF	TGTGCCAGCAGTGACGCAGGCACCGGGGAGCTGTTTTTT
TRBV3-1	TRBJ1-1	18	-	medium-sized	CASSQEIVRRTSNTEAFF	TGTGCCAGCAGCCAAGAGATCGTCCGAAGGACGTCGAACACTGAAGCTTTCTTT
TRBV4-1	TRBJ2-4	14	-	large	CASSQVGQMNIQYF	TGCGCCAGCAGCCAAGTTGGCCAGATGAACATTCAGTACTTC
TRBV2	TRBJ2-3	14	-	large	CASSTGRSTDTQYF	TGTGCCAGCAGCACGGGGCGCAGCACAGATACGCAGTATTTT
TRBV29-1	TRBJ2-7	18	-	medium-sized	CSVEEGQGSVSRVYEQYF	TGCAGCGTTGAGGAAGGGCAGGGTTCGGTCTCTAGGGTCTACGAGCAGTACTTC
TRBV28	TRBJ1-5	13	-	large	CASRKPLNQPQHF	TGTGCCAGCCGGAAGCCATTGAATCAGCCCCAGCATTTT
TRBV7-2	TRBJ1-1	17	TRBD1	medium-sized	CASSLQGASTMNTEAFF	TGTGCCAGCAGCTTGCAGGGGGCTTCGACCATGAACACTGAAGCTTTCTTT
TRBV19	TRBJ2-7	13	-	large	CASSPGLDYEQYF	TGTGCCAGTAGTCCGGGCCTAGATTACGAGCAGTACTTC
TRBV28	TRBJ2-7	14	-	large	CASSFSGTLYEQYF	TGTGCCAGCAGTTTTTCGGGGACGCTCTACGAGCAGTACTTC
TRBV7-3	TRBJ1-6	14	-	large	CASSLIGSASPLHF	TGTGCCAGCAGCTTAATCGGGTCGGCATCACCCCTCCACTTT
TRBV10-2	TRBJ2-3	17	TRBD2	medium-sized	CASSGSLAGGTTDTQYF	TGCGCCAGCAGTGGTTCTCTAGCGGGGGGTACCACGGATACGCAGTATTTT
TRBV27	TRBJ2-4	14	-	large	CASSYLEERNIQYF	TGTGCCAGCAGCTACCTAGAGGAGAGAAACATTCAGTACTTC
TRBV19	TRBJ2-2	17	-	once	CASSIGDRPVHSGELFF	TGTGCCAGTAGTATAGGAGACAGGCCCGTACACAGCGGGGAGCTGTTTTTT
TRBV19	TRBJ1-1	17	TRBD1	medium-sized	CASSIDHRTGENTEAFF	TGTGCCAGTAGTATAGACCACCGGACAGGAGAGAACACTGAAGCTTTCTTT